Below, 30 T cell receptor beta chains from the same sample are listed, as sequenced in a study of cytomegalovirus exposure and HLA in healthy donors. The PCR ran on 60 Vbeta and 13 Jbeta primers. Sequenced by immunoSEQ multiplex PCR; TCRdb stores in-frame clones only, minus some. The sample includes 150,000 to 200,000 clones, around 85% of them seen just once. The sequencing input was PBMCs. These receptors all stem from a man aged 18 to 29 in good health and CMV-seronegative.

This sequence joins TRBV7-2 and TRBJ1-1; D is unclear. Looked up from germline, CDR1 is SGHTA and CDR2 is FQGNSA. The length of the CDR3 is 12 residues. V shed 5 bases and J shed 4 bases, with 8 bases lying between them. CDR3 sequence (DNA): TGTGCCAGCAGCCCCCCTCCCACTGAAGCTTTCTTT. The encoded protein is CASSPPPTEAFF. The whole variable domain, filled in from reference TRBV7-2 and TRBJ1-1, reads GAGVSQSPSNKVTEKGKDVELRCDPISGHTALYWYRQSLGQGLEFLIYFQGNSAPDKSGLPSDRFSAERTGGSVSTLTIQRTQQEDSAVYLCASSPPPTEAFFGQGTRLTVV.

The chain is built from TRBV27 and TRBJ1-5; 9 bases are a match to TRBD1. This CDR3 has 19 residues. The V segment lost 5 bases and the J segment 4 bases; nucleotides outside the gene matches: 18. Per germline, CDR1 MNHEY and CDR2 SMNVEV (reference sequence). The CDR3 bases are TGTGCCAGCAGTAAGAGATTCCCCGGGACAGGGAAAGGAAATCAGCCCCAGCATTTT. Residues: CASSKRFPGTGKGNQPQHF.

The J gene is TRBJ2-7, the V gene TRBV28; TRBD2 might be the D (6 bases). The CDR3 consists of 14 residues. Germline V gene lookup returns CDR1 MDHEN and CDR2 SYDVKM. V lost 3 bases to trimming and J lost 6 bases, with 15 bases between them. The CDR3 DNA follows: TGTGCCAGCAGTTTCCCGGGAGCTCCTTCCGAGCAGTACTTC. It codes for CASSFPGAPSEQYF.

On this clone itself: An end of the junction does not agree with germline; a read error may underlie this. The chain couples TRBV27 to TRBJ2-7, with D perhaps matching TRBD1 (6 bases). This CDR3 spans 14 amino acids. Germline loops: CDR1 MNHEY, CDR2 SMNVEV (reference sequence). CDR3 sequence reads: CAGSLFRGPYEQYF. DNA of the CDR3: TGTGCCGGCAGTTTATTCAGGGGTCCCTACGAGCAGTACTTC.

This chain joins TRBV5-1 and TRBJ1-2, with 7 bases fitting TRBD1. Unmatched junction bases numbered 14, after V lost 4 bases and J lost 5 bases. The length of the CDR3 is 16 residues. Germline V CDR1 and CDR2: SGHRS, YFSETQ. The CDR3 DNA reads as TGCGCCAGCAGCCGGAGAAGCCAGGGGGAAGGTTATGGCTACACCTTC. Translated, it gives CASSRRSQGEGYGYTF. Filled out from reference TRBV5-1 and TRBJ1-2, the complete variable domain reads KAGVTQTPRYLIKTRGQQVTLSCSPISGHRSVSWYQQTPGQGLQFLFEYFSETQRNKGNFPGRFSGRQFSNSRSEMNVSTLELGDSALYLCASSRRSQGEGYGYTFGSGTRLTVV.

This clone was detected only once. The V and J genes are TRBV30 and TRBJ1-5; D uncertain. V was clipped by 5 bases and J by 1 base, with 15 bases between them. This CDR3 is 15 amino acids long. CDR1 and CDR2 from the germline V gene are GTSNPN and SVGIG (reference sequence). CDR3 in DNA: TGTGCCTGGGGAATCGGCAGGAGGAGCAATCAGCCCCAGCATTTT. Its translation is CAWGIGRRSNQPQHF.

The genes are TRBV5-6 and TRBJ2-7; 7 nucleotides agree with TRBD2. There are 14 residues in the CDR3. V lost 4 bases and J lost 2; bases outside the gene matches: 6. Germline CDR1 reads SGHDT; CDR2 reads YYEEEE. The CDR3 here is CASSLSGIPYEQYF. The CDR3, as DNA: TGTGCCAGCAGCCTCAGCGGGATCCCCTACGAGCAGTACTTC.

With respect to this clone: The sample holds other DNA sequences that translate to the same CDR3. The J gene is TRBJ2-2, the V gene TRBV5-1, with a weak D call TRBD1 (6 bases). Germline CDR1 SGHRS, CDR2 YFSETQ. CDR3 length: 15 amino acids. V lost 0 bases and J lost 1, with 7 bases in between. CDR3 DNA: TGCGCCAGCAGCTTGGGGACAGTGAACACCGGGGAGCTGTTTTTT. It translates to CASSLGTVNTGELFF.

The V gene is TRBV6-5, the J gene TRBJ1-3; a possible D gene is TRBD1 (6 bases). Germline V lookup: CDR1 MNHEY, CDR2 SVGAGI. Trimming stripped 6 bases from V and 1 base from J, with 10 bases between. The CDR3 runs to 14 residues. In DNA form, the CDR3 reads TGTGCCAGCAGAACCGACAGGTCTGGAAACACCATATATTTT. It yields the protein CASRTDRSGNTIYF.

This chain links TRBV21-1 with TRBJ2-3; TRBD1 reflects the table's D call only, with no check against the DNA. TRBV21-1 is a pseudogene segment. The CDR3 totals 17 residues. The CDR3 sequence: CASSRPKESRSEDTQYF. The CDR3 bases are TGTGCCAGCAGCCGCCCTAAAGAGTCCAGGTCCGAAGATACGCAGTATTTT.

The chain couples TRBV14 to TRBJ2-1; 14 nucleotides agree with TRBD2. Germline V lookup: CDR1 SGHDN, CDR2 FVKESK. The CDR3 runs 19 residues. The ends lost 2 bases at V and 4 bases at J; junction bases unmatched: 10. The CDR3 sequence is CASSQPGLAGVLGYNEQFF. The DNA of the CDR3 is TGTGCCAGCAGCCAACCGGGACTAGCGGGAGTTCTTGGGTACAATGAGCAGTTCTTC.

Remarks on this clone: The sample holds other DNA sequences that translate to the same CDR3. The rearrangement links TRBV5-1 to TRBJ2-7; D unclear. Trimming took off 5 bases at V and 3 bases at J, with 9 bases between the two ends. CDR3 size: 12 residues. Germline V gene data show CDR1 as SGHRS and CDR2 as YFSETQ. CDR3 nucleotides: TGCGCCAGCAGTCTCGACAACTACGAGCAGTACTTC. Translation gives CASSLDNYEQYF.

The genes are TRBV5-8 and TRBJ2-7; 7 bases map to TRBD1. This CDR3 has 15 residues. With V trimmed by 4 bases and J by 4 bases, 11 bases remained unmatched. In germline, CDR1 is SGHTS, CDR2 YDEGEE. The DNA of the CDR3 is TGTGCCAGCAGCCCTGGACAGGTCCTAGTGTACGAGCAGTACTTC. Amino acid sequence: CASSPGQVLVYEQYF.

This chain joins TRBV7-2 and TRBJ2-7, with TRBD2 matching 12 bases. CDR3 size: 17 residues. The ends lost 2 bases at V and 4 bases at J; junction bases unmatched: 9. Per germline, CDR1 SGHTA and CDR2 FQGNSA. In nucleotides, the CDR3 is TGTGCCAGCAGCTTACGGTTGACTAGCGGGGGCCCGTACGAGCAGTACTTC. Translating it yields CASSLRLTSGGPYEQYF.

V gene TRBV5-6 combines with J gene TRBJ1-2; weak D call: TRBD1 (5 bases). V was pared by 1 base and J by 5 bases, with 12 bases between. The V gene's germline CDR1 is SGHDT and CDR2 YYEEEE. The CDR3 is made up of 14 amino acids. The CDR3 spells CASSLSGPLYGYTF. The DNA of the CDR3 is TGTGCCAGCAGCTTGTCAGGGCCATTATATGGCTACACCTTC.

CDR3 amino acids: CASSPRQRNQPQHF. CDR3 nucleotide sequence: TGCGCCAGCAGTCCTAGGCAGCGCAATCAGCCCCAGCATTTT. This rearrangement joins TRBV4-1 to TRBJ1-5; D gene ambiguous. The length of the CDR3 is 14 residues. The germline V gene has CDR1 MGHRA and CDR2 YSYEKL. V shed 6 bases and J shed 2 bases, with 11 bases lying between them.

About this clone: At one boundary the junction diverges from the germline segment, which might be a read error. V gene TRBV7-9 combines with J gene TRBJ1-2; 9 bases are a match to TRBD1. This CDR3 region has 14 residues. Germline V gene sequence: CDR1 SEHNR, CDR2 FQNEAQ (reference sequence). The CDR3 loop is CSSSRDRDGYGYTF. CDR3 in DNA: TGTTCCAGCAGCCGGGACAGGGACGGCTATGGCTACACCTTC.

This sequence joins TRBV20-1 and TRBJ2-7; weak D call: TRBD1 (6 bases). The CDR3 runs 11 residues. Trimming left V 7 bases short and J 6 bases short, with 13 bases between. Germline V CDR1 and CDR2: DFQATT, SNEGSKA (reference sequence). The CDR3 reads CSVLQGVEQYF. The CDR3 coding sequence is TGCAGTGTTTTACAGGGTGTCGAGCAGTACTTC.

The CDR3 region is CASSYKALNEKLFF. The CDR3 bases are TGCGCCAGCAGTTACAAAGCGCTCAATGAAAAACTGTTTTTT. This chain uses TRBV5-1 with TRBJ1-4; no reliable D call. This CDR3 spans 14 amino acids. The germline V gene encodes CDR1 SGHRS and CDR2 YFSETQ. The V gene lost 5 bases and the J gene lost 5 bases, with 13 bases spanning the gap. Combining the CDR3 with reference TRBV5-1 and TRBJ1-4 gives the whole variable domain KAGVTQTPRYLIKTRGQQVTLSCSPISGHRSVSWYQQTPGQGLQFLFEYFSETQRNKGNFPGRFSGRQFSNSRSEMNVSTLELGDSALYLCASSYKALNEKLFFGSGTQLSVL.

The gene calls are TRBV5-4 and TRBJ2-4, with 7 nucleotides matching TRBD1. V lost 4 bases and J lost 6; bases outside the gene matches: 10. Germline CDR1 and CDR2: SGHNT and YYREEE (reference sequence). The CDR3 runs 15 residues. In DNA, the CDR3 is TGTGCCAGCAGCCCTAGACAGGGTTCGGGAAACATTCAGTACTTC. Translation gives CASSPRQGSGNIQYF.

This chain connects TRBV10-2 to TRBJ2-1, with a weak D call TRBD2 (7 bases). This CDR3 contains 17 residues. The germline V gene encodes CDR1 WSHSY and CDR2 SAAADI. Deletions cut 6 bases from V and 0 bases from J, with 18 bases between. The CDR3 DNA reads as TGCGCCAGCAGAGGGGGGGTAACGATAAGCTCCTACAATGAGCAGTTCTTC. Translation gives CASRGGVTISSYNEQFF.

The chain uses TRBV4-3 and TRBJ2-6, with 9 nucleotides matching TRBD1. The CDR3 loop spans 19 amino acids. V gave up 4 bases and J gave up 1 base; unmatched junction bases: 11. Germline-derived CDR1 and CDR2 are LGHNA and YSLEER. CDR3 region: CASSLLTGGLGSGANVLTF. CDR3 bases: TGCGCCAGCAGCCTTCTCACAGGGGGCCTCGGATCTGGGGCCAACGTCCTGACTTTC.

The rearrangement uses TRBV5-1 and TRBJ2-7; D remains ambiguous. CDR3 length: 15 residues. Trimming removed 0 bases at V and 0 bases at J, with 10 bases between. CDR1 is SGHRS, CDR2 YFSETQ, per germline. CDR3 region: CASSLAHLSSYEQYF. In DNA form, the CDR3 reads TGCGCCAGCAGCTTGGCCCATCTGAGCTCCTACGAGCAGTACTTC.

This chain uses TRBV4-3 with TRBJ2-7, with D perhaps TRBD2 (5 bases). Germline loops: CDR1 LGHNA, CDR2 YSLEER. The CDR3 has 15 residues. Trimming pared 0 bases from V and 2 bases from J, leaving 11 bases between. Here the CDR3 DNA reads TGCGCCAGCAGCCAAGATGAGAGCGGTGCCTACGAGCAGTACTTC. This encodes CASSQDESGAYEQYF.

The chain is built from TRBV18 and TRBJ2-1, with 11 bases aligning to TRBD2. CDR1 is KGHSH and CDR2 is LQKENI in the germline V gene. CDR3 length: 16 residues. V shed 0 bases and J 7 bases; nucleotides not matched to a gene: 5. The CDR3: CASSPPKLAGDNEQFF. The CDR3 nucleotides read TGTGCCAGCTCACCACCGAAACTAGCGGGAGATAATGAGCAGTTCTTC.

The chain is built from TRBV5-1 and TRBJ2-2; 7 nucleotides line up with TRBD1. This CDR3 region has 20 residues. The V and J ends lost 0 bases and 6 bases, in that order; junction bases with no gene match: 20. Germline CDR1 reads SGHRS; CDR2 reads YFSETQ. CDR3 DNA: TGCGCCAGCAGCTTGGGGGGATCTACCTTTTGGACAGGAACCGCCGGGGAGCTGTTTTTT. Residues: CASSLGGSTFWTGTAGELFF.

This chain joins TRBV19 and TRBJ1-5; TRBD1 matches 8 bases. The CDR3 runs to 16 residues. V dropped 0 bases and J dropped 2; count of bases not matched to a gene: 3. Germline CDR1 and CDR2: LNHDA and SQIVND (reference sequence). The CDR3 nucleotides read TGTGCCAGTAGTATAGATTCGACAGGGGGCAATCAGCCCCAGCATTTT. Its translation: CASSIDSTGGNQPQHF. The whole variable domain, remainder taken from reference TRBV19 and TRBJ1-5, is DGGITQSPKYLFRKEGQNVTLSCEQNLNHDAMYWYRQDPGQGLRLIYYSQIVNDFQKGDIAEGYSVSREKKESFPLTVTSAQKNPTAFYLCASSIDSTGGNQPQHFGDGTRLSIL.

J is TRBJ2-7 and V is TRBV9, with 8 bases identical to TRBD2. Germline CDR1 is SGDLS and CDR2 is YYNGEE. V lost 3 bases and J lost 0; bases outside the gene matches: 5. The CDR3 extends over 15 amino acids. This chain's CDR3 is CASSAGGRASYEQYF. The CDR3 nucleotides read TGTGCCAGCAGCGCGGGGGGGAGGGCCTCCTACGAGCAGTACTTC.

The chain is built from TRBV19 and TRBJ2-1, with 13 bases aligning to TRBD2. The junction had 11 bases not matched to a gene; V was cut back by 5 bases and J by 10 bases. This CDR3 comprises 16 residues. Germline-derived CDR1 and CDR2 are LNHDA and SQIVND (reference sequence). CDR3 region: CASSVPGLAGPGEQFF. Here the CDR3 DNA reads TGTGCCAGTAGTGTCCCGGGACTAGCGGGACCCGGGGAGCAGTTCTTC.

The CDR3 sequence: CASSRTGQNEKLFF. The CDR3 DNA reads TGTGCCAGCAGCCGGACAGGGCAAAATGAAAAACTGTTTTTT. The genes are TRBV7-9 and TRBJ1-4; 8 nucleotides line up with TRBD1. From germline, CDR1 is SEHNR and CDR2 FQNEAQ (reference sequence). The CDR3 is 14 amino acids. J lost 5 bases, V lost 5 bases, and 4 bases had no gene match. Full variable domain (rest looked up from reference TRBV7-9 and TRBJ1-4): DTGVSQNPRHKITKRGQNVTFRCDPISEHNRLYWYRQTLGQGPEFLTYFQNEAQLEKSRLLSDRFSAERPKGSFSTLEIQRTEQGDSAMYLCASSRTGQNEKLFFGSGTQLSVL.